This TCR beta chain stems from a study of shared clonotypes between healthy human individuals. Naivety among CD8 cells was defined by CD45RO negativity and positive CCR7 selection, thereby excluding terminally differentiated effector memory CD45RA+ cells. Assay: immunoSEQ multiplex PCR; the TCRdb copy retains only in-frame clones and omits some. Here the sample spans approximately 720,000 clones, approximately 90% being singletons. The sequenced sample consisted of naive CD8+ T cells sorted from blood. The receptor was derived from a man aged 25 to 40 in good health.

CDR3 amino acids: CASSLLAGVTDTQYF. The DNA for the CDR3 is TGCGCCAGCAGCCTTTTAGCGGGAGTTACAGATACGCAGTATTTT. The chain uses TRBV4-1 and TRBJ2-3, with 9 bases that match TRBD2. J lost 3 bases, V lost 4 bases, and 5 bases had no gene match. Germline V lookup: CDR1 MGHRA, CDR2 YSYEKL. The CDR3 loop spans 15 amino acids.